These T cell receptor beta chains were read from a single sample in a study of blood T cell repertoires in COVID-19. The data were produced by immunoSEQ multiplex PCR, yet TCRdb's version contains in-frame clones alone and is incomplete. This sample carries under 100,000 clones, roughly 78% of them seen once, and the ten largest clones take less than 11%. The source material was peripheral blood. The receptor source for this set is a man aged 60 to 75 with acute or convalescent COVID-19. Each CDR3 is given with its conserved first and last residue. Each record gives: D gene, J gene, clone size, V gene, CDR3 DNA, CDR3 protein. The D gene is left open where the match is weak. Rows give clone size only sometimes, using once, few, many, or a class for an expanded clone.

NA | TRBJ1-2 | NA | TRBV23-1 | TGCGCCAGCACTCGCCCGGACTGTCCTATAGAAAGCTACACCTTC | CASTRPDCPIESYTF
NA | TRBJ2-1 | NA | TRBV28 | TGTGCCAGCAGAGCTAGTTTCAATGAGCAGTTCTTC | CASRASFNEQFF
TRBD1 | TRBJ2-7 | few | TRBV28 | TGTGCCAGCGGTTTAACCGGGACAGGGTATTCCGAGCAGTACTTC | CASGLTGTGYSEQYF
TRBD1 | TRBJ1-2 | NA | TRBV6-1 | TGTGCCAGCAGTGATCCTACCAGGACAGGGGCTAACTATGGCTACACCTTC | CASSDPTRTGANYGYTF
NA | TRBJ2-3 | NA | TRBV19 | TGTGCCACCACGGCAGTTTGGAACACAGCCACAGATACGCAGTATTTT | CATTAVWNTATDTQYF
TRBD2 | TRBJ2-5 | NA | TRBV19 | TGTGCCAGTTCAGGAGCGGGACAAGAGACCCAGTACTTC | CASSGAGQETQYF
NA | TRBJ2-6 | NA | TRBV4-3 | TGCGCCAGCAGCCGAGGGACACAGAGCTCTGGGGCCAACGTCCTGACTTTC | CASSRGTQSSGANVLTF
TRBD1 | TRBJ1-6 | once | TRBV7-9 | TGTGCCAGCAGCCACGACAGGGGGTTTGAGCCCCTCCACTTT | CASSHDRGFEPLHF
TRBD2 | TRBJ2-2 | few | TRBV11-3 | TGTGCCAGCAGCTTAGCGACTAGCGGGACCGGGGAGCTGTTTTTT | CASSLATSGTGELFF
NA | TRBJ2-1 | NA | TRBV5-1 | TGCGCCAGCAGCTTGGCCGCTAATTACAATGAGCAGTTCTTC | CASSLAANYNEQFF
NA | TRBJ1-4 | NA | TRBV4-3 | TGCGCCAGCAGCCGCCTCGTTGCCTCGTCGGGTGAAAAACTGTTTTTT | CASSRLVASSGEKLFF
NA | TRBJ2-7 | NA | TRBV18 | TGTGCCAGCTCACAGGGAGACAGGTTGGGGGAGCAGTACTTC | CASSQGDRLGEQYF
NA | TRBJ1-5 | NA | TRBV5-1 | TGCGCCAGCAGCTCGTTCGGGGGAGACAATCAGCCCCAGCATTTT | CASSSFGGDNQPQHF
TRBD2 | TRBJ2-1 | few | TRBV19 | TGTGCCAGTAGTTTCGGACTAGACGTTGAGCAGTTCTTC | CASSFGLDVEQFF
NA | TRBJ1-2 | NA | TRBV16 | TGTGCCAGCAGCCCCCAGGGGCCCTATGGCTACACCTTC | CASSPQGPYGYTF
TRBD1 | TRBJ2-7 | NA | TRBV7-9 | TGTGCCAGCAACTCACGAAGGGGGCAGGTCTACGAGCAGTACTTC | CASNSRRGQVYEQYF
TRBD1 | TRBJ1-1 | NA | TRBV27 | TGTGCCAGCAGGGACAGGGAGAACACTGAAGCTTTCTTT | CASRDRENTEAFF
TRBD1 | TRBJ2-7 | NA | TRBV7-8 | TGTGCCAGCAGCCGAGGGACAGGGTCGTACGAGCAGTACTTC | CASSRGTGSYEQYF
NA | TRBJ2-3 | NA | TRBV7-9 | TGTGCCAGCAGCTTAACCTCCATCTCTAGCGATACGCAGTATTTT | CASSLTSISSDTQYF
TRBD1 | TRBJ1-2 | NA | TRBV7-2 | TGTGCCAGCAGCAGAGGACAGGGAAATGGCTACACCTTC | CASSRGQGNGYTF